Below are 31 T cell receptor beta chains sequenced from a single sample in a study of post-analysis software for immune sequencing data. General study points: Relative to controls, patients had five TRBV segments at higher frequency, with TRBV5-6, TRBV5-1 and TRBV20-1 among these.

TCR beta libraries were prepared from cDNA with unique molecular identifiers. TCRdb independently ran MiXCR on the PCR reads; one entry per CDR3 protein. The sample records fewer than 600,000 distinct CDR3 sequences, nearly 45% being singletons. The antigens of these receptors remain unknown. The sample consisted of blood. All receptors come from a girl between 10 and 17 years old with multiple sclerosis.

CDR3 sequence: CSVEAGNGYNEQFF. For the CDR3, the DNA is TGCAGCGTTGAGGCGGGGAACGGATACAATGAGCAGTTCTTC. The V gene is TRBV29-1, the J gene TRBJ2-1; a weak D match, TRBD2 (6 bases). The CDR3 runs 14 residues. V lost 3 bases and J lost 4, with 13 bases in between. Germline values: CDR1 SQVTM, CDR2 ANQGSEA.

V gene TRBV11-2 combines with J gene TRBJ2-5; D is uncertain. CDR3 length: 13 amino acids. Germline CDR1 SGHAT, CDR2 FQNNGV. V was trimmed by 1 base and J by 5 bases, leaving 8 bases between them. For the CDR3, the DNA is TGTGCCAGCAGCTTAGTTAGGGCGGAGACCCAGTACTTC. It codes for CASSLVRAETQYF.

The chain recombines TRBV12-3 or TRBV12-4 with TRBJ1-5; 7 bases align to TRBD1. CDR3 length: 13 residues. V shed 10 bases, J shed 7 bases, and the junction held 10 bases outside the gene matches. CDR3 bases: TGTGCCATCATCGACAGGGTCGGACAGCCCCAGCATTTT. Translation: CAIIDRVGQPQHF.

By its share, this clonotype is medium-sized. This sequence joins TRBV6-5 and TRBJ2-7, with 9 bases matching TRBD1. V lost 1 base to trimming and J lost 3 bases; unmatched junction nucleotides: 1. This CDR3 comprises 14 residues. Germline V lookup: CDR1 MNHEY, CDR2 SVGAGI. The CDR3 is CASSYLGQGYEQYF. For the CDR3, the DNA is TGTGCCAGCAGTTACTTGGGACAGGGCTACGAGCAGTACTTC.

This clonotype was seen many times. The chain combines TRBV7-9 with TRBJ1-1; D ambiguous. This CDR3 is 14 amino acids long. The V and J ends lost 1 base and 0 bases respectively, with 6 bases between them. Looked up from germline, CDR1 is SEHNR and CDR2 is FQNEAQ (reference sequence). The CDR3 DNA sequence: TGTGCCAGCAGCTTAGGGACGGTGAACACTGAAGCTTTCTTT. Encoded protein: CASSLGTVNTEAFF.

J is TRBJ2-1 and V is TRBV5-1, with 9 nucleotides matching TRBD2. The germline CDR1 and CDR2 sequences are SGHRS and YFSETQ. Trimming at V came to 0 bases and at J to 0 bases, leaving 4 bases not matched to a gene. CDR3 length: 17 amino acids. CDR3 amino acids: CASSLGTSASSYNEQFF. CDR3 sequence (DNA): TGCGCCAGCAGCTTGGGGACTAGCGCAAGCTCCTACAATGAGCAGTTCTTC.

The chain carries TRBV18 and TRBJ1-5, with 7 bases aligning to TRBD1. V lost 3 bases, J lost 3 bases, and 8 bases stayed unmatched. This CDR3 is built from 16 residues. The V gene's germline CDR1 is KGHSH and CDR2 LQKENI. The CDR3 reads CASSPSETGLNQPQHF. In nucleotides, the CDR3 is TGTGCCAGCTCACCGTCGGAGACAGGGCTCAATCAGCCCCAGCATTTT.

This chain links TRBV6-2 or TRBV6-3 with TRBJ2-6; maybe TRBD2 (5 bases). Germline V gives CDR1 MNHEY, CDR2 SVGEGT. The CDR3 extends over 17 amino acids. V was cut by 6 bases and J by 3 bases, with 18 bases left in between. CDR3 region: CASSRGIVGGGANVLTF. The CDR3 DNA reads TGTGCCAGCAGCCGTGGGATCGTTGGAGGTGGGGCCAACGTCCTGACTTTC.

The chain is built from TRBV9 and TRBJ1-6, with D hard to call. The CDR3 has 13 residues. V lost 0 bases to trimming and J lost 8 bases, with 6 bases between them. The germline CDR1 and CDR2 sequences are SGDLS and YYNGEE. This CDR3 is CASSVGRDSPLHF. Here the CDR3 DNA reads TGTGCCAGCAGCGTAGGGAGGGATTCACCCCTCCACTTT. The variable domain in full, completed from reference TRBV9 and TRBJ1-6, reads DSGVTQTPKHLITATGQRVTLRCSPRSGDLSVYWYQQSLDQGLQFLIQYYNGEERAKGNILERFSAQQFPDLHSELNLSSLELGDSALYFCASSVGRDSPLHFGNGTRLTVT.

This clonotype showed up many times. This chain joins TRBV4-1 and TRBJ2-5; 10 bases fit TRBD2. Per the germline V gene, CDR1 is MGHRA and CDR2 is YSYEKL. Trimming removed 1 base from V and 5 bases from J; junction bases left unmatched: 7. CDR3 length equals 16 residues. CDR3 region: CASSQGPSGSWETQYF. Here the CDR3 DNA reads TGCGCCAGCAGCCAAGGTCCTAGCGGGAGTTGGGAGACCCAGTACTTC.

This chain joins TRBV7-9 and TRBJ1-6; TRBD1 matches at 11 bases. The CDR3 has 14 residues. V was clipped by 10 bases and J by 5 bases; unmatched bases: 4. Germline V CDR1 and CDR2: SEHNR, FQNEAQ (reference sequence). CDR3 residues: CATEDRGHNSPLHF. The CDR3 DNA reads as TGTGCCACAGAGGACAGGGGGCATAATTCACCCCTCCACTTT.

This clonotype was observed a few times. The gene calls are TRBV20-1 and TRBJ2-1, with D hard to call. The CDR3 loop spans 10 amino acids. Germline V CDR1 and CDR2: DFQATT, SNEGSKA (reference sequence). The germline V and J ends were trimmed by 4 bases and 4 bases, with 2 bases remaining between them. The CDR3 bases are TGCAGTGCTACTTACAATGAGCAGTTCTTC. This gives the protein CSATYNEQFF.

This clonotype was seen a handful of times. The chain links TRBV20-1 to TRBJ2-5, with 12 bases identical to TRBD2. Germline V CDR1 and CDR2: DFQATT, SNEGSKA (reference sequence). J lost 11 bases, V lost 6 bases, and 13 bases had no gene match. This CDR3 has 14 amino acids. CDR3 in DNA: TGCAGTGCGAGTAATCTAGCGGGAGGGCCCGTGCAGTACTTC. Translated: CSASNLAGGPVQYF.

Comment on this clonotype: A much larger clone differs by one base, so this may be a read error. The CDR3 here is CASSLGTPSDTQYF. CDR3 nucleotide sequence: TGTGCCAGCAGCTTGGGGACCCCCAGTGATACGCAGTATTTT. The chain has TRBV5-6 and TRBJ2-3; D is unclear. Trimming took 0 bases from V and 6 from J, leaving 11 bases between them. The CDR3 extends over 14 amino acids. CDR1 is SGHDT, CDR2 YYEEEE, per germline.

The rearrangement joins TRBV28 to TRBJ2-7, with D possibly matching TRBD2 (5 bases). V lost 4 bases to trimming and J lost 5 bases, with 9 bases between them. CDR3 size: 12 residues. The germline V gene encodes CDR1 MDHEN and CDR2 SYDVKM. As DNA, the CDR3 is TGTGCCAGCAGTTCTGGGGAGCACGAGCAGTACTTC. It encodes CASSSGEHEQYF.

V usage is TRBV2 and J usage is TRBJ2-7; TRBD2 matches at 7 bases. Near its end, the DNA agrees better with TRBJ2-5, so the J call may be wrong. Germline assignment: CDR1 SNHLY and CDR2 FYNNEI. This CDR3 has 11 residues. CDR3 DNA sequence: TGTGCCAGCGGACTAGAAGAGACCCAGTACTTC. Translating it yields CASGLEETQYF.

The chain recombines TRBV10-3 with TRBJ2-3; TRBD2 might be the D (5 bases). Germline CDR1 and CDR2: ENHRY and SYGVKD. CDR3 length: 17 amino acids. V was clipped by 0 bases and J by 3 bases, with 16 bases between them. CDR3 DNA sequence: TGTGCCATCAGTGAGTCAATTGGGCTAGCCGCGACAGATACGCAGTATTTT. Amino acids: CAISESIGLAATDTQYF.

For the CDR3, the DNA is TGTGCCAGCAGCTTAAACGCGGGAGCGAGCACAGATACGCAGTATTTT. Amino acids: CASSLNAGASTDTQYF. The chain carries TRBV7-3 and TRBJ2-3; 7 bases are shared with TRBD2. This CDR3 comprises 16 residues. Unmatched junction bases numbered 4, after V lost 1 base and J lost 0 bases. CDR1 is SGHTA and CDR2 is FQGTGA in the germline V gene.

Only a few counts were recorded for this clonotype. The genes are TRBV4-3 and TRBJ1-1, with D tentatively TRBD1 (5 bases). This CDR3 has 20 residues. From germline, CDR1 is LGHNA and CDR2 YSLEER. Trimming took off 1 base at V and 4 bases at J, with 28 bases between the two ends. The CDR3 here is CASSQGASYRDRQGLTEAFF. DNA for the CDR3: TGCGCCAGCAGCCAAGGGGCCTCATACCGGGACCGACAAGGACTCACTGAAGCTTTCTTT.

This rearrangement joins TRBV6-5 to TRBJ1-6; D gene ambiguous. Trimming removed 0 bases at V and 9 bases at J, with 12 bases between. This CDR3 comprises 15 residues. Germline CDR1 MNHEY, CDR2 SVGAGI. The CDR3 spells CASSYSSRAGSPLHF. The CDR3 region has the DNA TGTGCCAGCAGTTACTCGTCGCGGGCGGGTTCACCCCTCCACTTT.

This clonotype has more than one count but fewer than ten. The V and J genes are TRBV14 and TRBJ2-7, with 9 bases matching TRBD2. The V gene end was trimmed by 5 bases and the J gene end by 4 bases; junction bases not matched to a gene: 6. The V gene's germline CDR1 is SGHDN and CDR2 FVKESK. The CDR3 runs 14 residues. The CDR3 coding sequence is TGTGCCAGCAGCGAGCGGGAGGTAAATTACGAGCAGTACTTC. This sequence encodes CASSEREVNYEQYF.

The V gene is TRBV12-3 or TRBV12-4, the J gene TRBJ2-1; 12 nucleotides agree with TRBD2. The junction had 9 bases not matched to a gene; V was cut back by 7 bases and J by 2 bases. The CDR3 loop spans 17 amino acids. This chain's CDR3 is CASILRTSGMTYNEQFF. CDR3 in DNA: TGTGCCAGCATCCTCCGGACTAGCGGGATGACCTACAATGAGCAGTTCTTC.

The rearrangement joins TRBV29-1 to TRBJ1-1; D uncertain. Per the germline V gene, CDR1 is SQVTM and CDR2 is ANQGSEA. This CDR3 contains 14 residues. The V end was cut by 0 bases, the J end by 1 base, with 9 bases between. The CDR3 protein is CSVEDLGRNTEAFF. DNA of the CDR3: TGCAGCGTTGAAGATCTGGGCAGGAACACTGAAGCTTTCTTT.

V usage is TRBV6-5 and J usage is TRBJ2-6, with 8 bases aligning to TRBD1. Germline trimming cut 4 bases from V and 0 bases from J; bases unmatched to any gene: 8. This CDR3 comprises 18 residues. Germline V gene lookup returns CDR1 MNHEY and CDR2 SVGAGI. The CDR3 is CASSSIHDRGSGANVLTF. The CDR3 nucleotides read TGTGCCAGCAGTTCCATTCATGACAGGGGCTCTGGGGCCAACGTCCTGACTTTC.

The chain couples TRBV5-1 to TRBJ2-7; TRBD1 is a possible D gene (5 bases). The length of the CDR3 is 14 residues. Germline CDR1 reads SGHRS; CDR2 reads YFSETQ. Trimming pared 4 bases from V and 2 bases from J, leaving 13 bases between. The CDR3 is CASSPEVGAYEQYF. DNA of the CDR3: TGCGCCAGCAGCCCCGAAGTAGGGGCCTACGAGCAGTACTTC.

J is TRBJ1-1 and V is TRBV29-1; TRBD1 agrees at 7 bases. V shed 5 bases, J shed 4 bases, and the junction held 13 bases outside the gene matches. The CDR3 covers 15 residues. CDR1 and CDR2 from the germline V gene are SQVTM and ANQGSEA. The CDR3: CSVSGTAGSLTEAFF. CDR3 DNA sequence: TGCAGCGTTTCCGGGACAGCCGGATCCCTCACTGAAGCTTTCTTT.

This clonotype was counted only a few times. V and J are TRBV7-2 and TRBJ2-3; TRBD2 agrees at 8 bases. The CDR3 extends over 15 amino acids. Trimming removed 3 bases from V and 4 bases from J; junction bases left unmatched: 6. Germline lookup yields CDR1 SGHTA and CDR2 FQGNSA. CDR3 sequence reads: CASSFSGAGADTQYF. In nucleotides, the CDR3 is TGTGCCAGCAGCTTTAGCGGGGCGGGGGCAGATACGCAGTATTTT.

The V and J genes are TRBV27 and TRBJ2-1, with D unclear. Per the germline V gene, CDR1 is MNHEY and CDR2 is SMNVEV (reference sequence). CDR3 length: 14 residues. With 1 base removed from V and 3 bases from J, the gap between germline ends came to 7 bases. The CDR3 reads CASSLWSDYNEQFF. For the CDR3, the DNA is TGTGCCAGCAGTTTATGGTCAGACTACAATGAGCAGTTCTTC.

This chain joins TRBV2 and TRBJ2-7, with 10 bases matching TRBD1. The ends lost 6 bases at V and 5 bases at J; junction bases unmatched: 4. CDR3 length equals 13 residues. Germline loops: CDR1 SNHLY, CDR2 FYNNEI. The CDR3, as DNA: TGTGCCAGCAGGACAGGGGGCTTGGACGAGCAGTACTTC. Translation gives CASRTGGLDEQYF. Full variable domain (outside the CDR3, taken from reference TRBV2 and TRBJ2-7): EPEVTQTPSHQVTQMGQEVILRCVPISNHLYFYWYRQILGQKVEFLVSFYNNEISEKSEIFDDQFSVERPDGSNFTLKIRSTKLEDSAMYFCASRTGGLDEQYFGPGTRLTVT.

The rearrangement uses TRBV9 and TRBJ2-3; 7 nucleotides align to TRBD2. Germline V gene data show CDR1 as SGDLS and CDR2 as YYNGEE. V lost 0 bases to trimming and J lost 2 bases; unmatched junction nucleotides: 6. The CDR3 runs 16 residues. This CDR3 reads CASSVAPSGFTDTQYF. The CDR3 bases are TGTGCCAGCAGCGTAGCTCCTAGCGGCTTCACAGATACGCAGTATTTT.

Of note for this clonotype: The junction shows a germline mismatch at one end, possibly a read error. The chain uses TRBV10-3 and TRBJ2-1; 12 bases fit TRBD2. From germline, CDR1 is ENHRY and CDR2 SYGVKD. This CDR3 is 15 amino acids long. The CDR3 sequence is CAFRLAGASGNEQFF. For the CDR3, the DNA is TGTGCCTTCAGACTAGCGGGAGCGTCAGGCAATGAGCAGTTCTTC.